A single sample gave rise to the 23 T cell receptor beta chains below, sequenced in a study of T-cell reconstitution after alpha-beta-depleted transplantation in children. A TCRbeta library incorporating unique molecular identifiers was prepared. TCRdb re-called the PCR reads with MiXCR, one entry per CDR3 protein. The sample has more than 90,000 distinct CDR3 sequences, 10% seen once. The starting material was PBMCs, obtained before TCRalphabeta/CD19-depleted stem cell transplant. The receptors come from a boy aged 2 to 10 with acute lymphoblastic leukemia, due to receive a stem cell transplant.

V usage is TRBV4-1 and J usage is TRBJ2-1; D may be TRBD2 (5 bases). This CDR3 is 14 amino acids long. Germline lookup yields CDR1 MGHRA and CDR2 YSYEKL. V lost 0 bases to trimming and J lost 9 bases, with 12 bases between them. The CDR3 DNA sequence: TGCGCCAGCAGCCAAGAACTCGAGGCGGGTGAGCAGTTCTTC. Translating gives CASSQELEAGEQFF.

This chain uses TRBV12-3 or TRBV12-4 with TRBJ1-1; unclear D gene. Between the trimmed V and J ends, which lost 4 bases and 6 bases, there was a span of 12 bases. The CDR3 is 13 amino acids. This chain's CDR3 is CASSSNALPEAFF. The DNA of the CDR3 is TGTGCCAGCAGTTCTAACGCTTTGCCTGAAGCTTTCTTT.

This clonotype was seen ten or more times. V is TRBV6-5 and J is TRBJ2-7, with D possibly being TRBD1 (6 bases). V was cut by 4 bases and J by 6 bases, with 25 bases left in between. Germline V lookup: CDR1 MNHEY, CDR2 SVGAGI. The length of the CDR3 is 17 residues. The CDR3: CASSCLSYREGECEQYF. CDR3 nucleotides: TGTGCCAGCAGTTGCTTATCCTACAGGGAAGGAGAATGCGAGCAGTACTTC.

The count of this clonotype is one. The rearrangement uses TRBV20-1 and TRBJ1-5, with no clear D. This CDR3 has 14 amino acids. Germline V gene sequence: CDR1 DFQATT, CDR2 SNEGSKA (reference sequence). Deletions cut 2 bases from V and 5 bases from J, with 13 bases between. CDR3 sequence reads: CSARRESFDQPQHF. The CDR3 coding sequence is TGCAGTGCTAGACGGGAAAGTTTCGATCAGCCCCAGCATTTT.

Ten or more counts support this clonotype. The V and J genes are TRBV20-1 and TRBJ2-3; TRBD2 matches at 11 bases. The CDR3 is 15 residues long. Germline V CDR1 and CDR2: DFQATT, SNEGSKA (reference sequence). V was pared by 5 bases and J by 9 bases, with 13 bases of the junction left unmatched. The CDR3 bases are TGCAGTGCTGAATTAGCGGGAGGGTCCACGGGGACGCAGTATTTT. It is translated as CSAELAGGSTGTQYF.

There are a few counts of this clonotype. J is TRBJ2-1 and V is TRBV5-5; 7 bases are shared with TRBD1. Germline assignment: CDR1 SGHKS and CDR2 YYEKEE (reference sequence). CDR3 length equals 14 residues. V was clipped by 1 base and J by 9 bases; unmatched bases: 7. Here the CDR3 DNA reads TGTGCCAGCAGCTTGCGAGGGGGCAGTGGTGAGCAGTTCTTC. This translates into CASSLRGGSGEQFF.

This clonotype was detected many times. This sequence joins TRBV10-3 and TRBJ1-1, with 9 bases identical to TRBD1. Trimming cost V 4 bases and J 8 bases; bases outside gene matches: 2. There are 12 residues in the CDR3. CDR1 is ENHRY and CDR2 is SYGVKD in the germline V gene. The chain's CDR3 is CAISGGQGEAFF. CDR3 sequence (DNA): TGTGCCATCAGTGGGGGACAGGGAGAAGCTTTCTTT.

V is TRBV20-1 and J is TRBJ2-3, with D tentatively TRBD2 (6 bases). CDR3 length: 13 amino acids. Germline lookup yields CDR1 DFQATT and CDR2 SNEGSKA (reference sequence). V lost 7 bases to trimming and J lost 5 bases, with 16 bases between them. The CDR3 region has the DNA TGCAGTGGTTATGCGGAGGGTAGAGATACGCAGTATTTT. The encoded protein is CSGYAEGRDTQYF.

This clonotype was observed at least ten times. This sequence joins TRBV6-1 and TRBJ2-1, with D tentatively TRBD1 or TRBD2 (5 bases each). The CDR3 covers 16 residues. Germline V gene lookup returns CDR1 MNHNS and CDR2 SASEGT. Trimming removed 6 bases from V and 4 bases from J, with 19 bases in between. In DNA form, the CDR3 reads TGTGCCAGCAGGCTTTACCGGGACGGGCTTTACAATGAGCAGTTCTTC. Translation gives CASRLYRDGLYNEQFF.

The chain links TRBV3-1 to TRBJ2-6; a weak D match, TRBD2 (5 bases). This CDR3 is 15 amino acids long. The germline gives CDR1 LGHDT, CDR2 YNNKEL (reference sequence). Trimming removed 8 bases from V and 2 bases from J, with 13 bases in between. CDR3 sequence reads: CASCPRVTGANVLTF. The CDR3 DNA reads TGTGCCAGCTGCCCGAGGGTAACTGGGGCCAACGTCCTGACTTTC.

The chain combines TRBV9 with TRBJ2-2; 9 bases are shared with TRBD2. The V segment lost 3 bases and the J segment 8 bases; nucleotides outside the gene matches: 5. Germline values: CDR1 SGDLS, CDR2 YYNGEE. CDR3 length: 14 amino acids. CDR3 loop: CASSAVAGAGELFF. In DNA, the CDR3 is TGTGCCAGCAGCGCCGTAGCGGGAGCTGGGGAGCTGTTTTTT.

This clonotype was detected a few times. This sequence joins TRBV25-1 and TRBJ2-7, with TRBD2 matching over 9 bases. The length of the CDR3 is 15 residues. Germline V gene lookup returns CDR1 MGHDK and CDR2 SYGVNS. The ends lost 0 bases at V and 6 bases at J; junction bases unmatched: 6. Here the CDR3 reads CASSEYVAGGAEQYF. The CDR3 DNA reads TGTGCCAGCAGTGAATATGTGGCGGGAGGGGCCGAGCAGTACTTC.

This chain connects TRBV7-8 to TRBJ2-7, with 8 bases aligning to TRBD2. The germline V gene has CDR1 SGHVS and CDR2 FQNEAQ. V lost 3 bases to trimming and J lost 0 bases; unmatched junction nucleotides: 4. The CDR3 has 15 residues. The CDR3 spells CASSFRSGVSYEQYF. CDR3 DNA sequence: TGTGCCAGCAGCTTTCGTAGCGGGGTCTCCTACGAGCAGTACTTC. Full variable domain (rest looked up from reference TRBV7-8 and TRBJ2-7): GAGVSQSPRYKVAKRGQDVALRCDPISGHVSLFWYQQALGQGPEFLTYFQNEAQLDKSGLPSDRFFAERPEGSVSTLKIQRTQQEDSAVYLCASSFRSGVSYEQYFGPGTRLTVT.

This clonotype was seen a handful of times. This chain uses TRBV29-1 with TRBJ2-3; TRBD2 might be the D (6 bases). The CDR3 loop spans 13 amino acids. Trimming took off 6 bases at V and 4 bases at J, with 14 bases between the two ends. Germline CDR1 and CDR2: SQVTM and ANQGSEA. CDR3 coding DNA: TGCAGCGTCAGACGCGGGAACTCAGATACGCAGTATTTT. It codes for CSVRRGNSDTQYF.

The chain couples TRBV19 to TRBJ2-1; 10 bases map to TRBD2. The CDR3 is 15 residues long. Germline values: CDR1 LNHDA, CDR2 SQIVND (reference sequence). V shed 4 bases, J shed 7 bases, and the junction held 7 bases outside the gene matches. CDR3 sequence reads: CASSTLTSGLNEQFF. CDR3 nucleotides: TGTGCCAGTAGTACCCTGACTAGCGGGTTGAATGAGCAGTTCTTC.

This clonotype was recorded at least ten times. V and J are TRBV29-1 and TRBJ2-2; the D gene is possibly TRBD1 (6 bases). CDR3 length: 13 amino acids. Trimming left V 6 bases short and J 10 bases short, with 18 bases between. The germline V gene has CDR1 SQVTM and CDR2 ANQGSEA. The CDR3 reads CSVSGTIPSELFF. CDR3 DNA sequence: TGCAGCGTCTCCGGGACAATCCCCTCGGAGCTGTTTTTT.

The table lists this clonotype with many counts. The CDR3 here is CASSVWDPGRDTQYF. DNA for the CDR3: TGCGCCAGCAGCGTATGGGACCCGGGGAGAGATACGCAGTATTTT. The chain links TRBV5-1 to TRBJ2-3; perhaps D is TRBD1 or TRBD2 (5 bases each). Germline assignment: CDR1 SGHRS and CDR2 YFSETQ. The CDR3 extends over 15 amino acids. Trimming removed 4 bases at V and 5 bases at J, with 17 bases between.

As regards this clonotype: A read error may be the cause here, since a much bigger clone is one base away. The chain has TRBV9 and TRBJ1-1; D remains ambiguous. V was pared by 3 bases and J by 1 base, with 7 bases between. The germline CDR1 and CDR2 sequences are SGDLS and YYNGEE. This CDR3 region has 13 residues. CDR3 region: CASSARTNTEAFF. The CDR3 region has the DNA TGTGCCAGCAGCGCACGAACGAACACTGAAGCTTTCTTT.

This sequence joins TRBV5-1 and TRBJ2-5; no reliable D call. Trimming took off 0 bases at V and 5 bases at J, with 11 bases between the two ends. Germline V gene data show CDR1 as SGHRS and CDR2 as YFSETQ. This CDR3 spans 14 amino acids. CDR3 nucleotides: TGCGCCAGCAGCTTGGACTCCGGCAGGGAGACCCAGTACTTC. It is translated as CASSLDSGRETQYF. Full variable domain (remainder filled in from reference TRBV5-1 and TRBJ2-5): KAGVTQTPRYLIKTRGQQVTLSCSPISGHRSVSWYQQTPGQGLQFLFEYFSETQRNKGNFPGRFSGRQFSNSRSEMNVSTLELGDSALYLCASSLDSGRETQYFGPGTRLLVL.

This clonotype was recorded many times. The chain combines TRBV25-1 with TRBJ2-2; no firm D call. In germline, CDR1 is MGHDK, CDR2 SYGVNS. The CDR3 covers 11 residues. Trimming left V 7 bases short and J 4 bases short, with 4 bases between. As DNA, the CDR3 is TGTGCCAGCACCCCCACCGGGGAGCTGTTTTTT. It is translated as CASTPTGELFF.

This clonotype has ten or more counts. The rearrangement links TRBV12-3 or TRBV12-4 to TRBJ1-2; TRBD1 agrees at 7 bases. The CDR3 length is 16 residues. With V trimmed by 6 bases and J by 4 bases, 14 bases remained unmatched. The CDR3 region is CASSYRGGSGGYGYTF. CDR3 DNA: TGTGCCAGCAGCTACAGGGGTGGATCCGGCGGCTATGGCTACACCTTC.

The V gene is TRBV19, the J gene TRBJ2-7, with D possibly being TRBD1 (7 bases). V lost 5 bases, J lost 6 bases, and 23 bases lay in between. The length of the CDR3 is 16 residues. Looked up from germline, CDR1 is LNHDA and CDR2 is SQIVND (reference sequence). This CDR3 reads CASSPTGDRVVGEQYF. CDR3 nucleotides: TGTGCCAGTAGTCCGACGGGAGACAGGGTGGTTGGCGAGCAGTACTTC. Together with reference TRBV19 and TRBJ2-7, the CDR3 gives the full variable domain: DGGITQSPKYLFRKEGQNVTLSCEQNLNHDAMYWYRQDPGQGLRLIYYSQIVNDFQKGDIAEGYSVSREKKESFPLTVTSAQKNPTAFYLCASSPTGDRVVGEQYFGPGTRLTVT.

This clonotype was picked up a small number of times. The chain recombines TRBV20-1 with TRBJ2-5; D gene uncertain. The CDR3 runs to 11 residues. Germline V gene data show CDR1 as DFQATT and CDR2 as SNEGSKA (reference sequence). V dropped 5 bases and J dropped 7 bases, with 11 bases sitting between them. CDR3 amino acids: CSASGAGTQYF. The CDR3 DNA reads as TGCAGTGCTTCGGGCGCTGGGACCCAGTACTTC.